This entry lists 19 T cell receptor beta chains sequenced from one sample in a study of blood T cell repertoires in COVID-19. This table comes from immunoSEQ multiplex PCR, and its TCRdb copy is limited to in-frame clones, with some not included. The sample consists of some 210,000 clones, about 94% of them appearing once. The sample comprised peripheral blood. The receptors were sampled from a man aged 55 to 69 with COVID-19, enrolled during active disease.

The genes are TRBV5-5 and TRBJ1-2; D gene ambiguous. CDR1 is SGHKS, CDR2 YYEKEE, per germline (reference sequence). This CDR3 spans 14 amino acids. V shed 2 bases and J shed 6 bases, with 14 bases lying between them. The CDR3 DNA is TGTGCCAGCAGCTTTGAGAGGGAGAGAGATGGCTACACCTTC. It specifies CASSFERERDGYTF.

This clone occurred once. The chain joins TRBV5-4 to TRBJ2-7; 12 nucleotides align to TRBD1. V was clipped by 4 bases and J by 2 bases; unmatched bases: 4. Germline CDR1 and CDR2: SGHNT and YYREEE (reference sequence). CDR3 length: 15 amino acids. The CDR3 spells CASSRDRGRTYEQYF. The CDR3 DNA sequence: TGTGCCAGCAGCCGGGACAGGGGGCGCACCTACGAGCAGTACTTC.

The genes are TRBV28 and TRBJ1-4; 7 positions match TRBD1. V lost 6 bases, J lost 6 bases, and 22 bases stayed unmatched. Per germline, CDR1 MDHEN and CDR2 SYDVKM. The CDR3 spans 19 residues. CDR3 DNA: TGTGCCAGCAGGTACGAGGAAAGTTCTGGCCGAGGGGGCTATGAAAAACTGTTTTTT. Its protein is CASRYEESSGRGGYEKLFF.

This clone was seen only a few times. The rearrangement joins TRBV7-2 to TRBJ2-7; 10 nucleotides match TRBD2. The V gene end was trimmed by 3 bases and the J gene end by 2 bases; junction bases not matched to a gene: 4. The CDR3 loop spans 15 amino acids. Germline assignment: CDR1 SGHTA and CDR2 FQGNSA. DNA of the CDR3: TGTGCCAGCAGCTTCGGACTAGCGGTCACCTACGAGCAGTACTTC. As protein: CASSFGLAVTYEQYF.

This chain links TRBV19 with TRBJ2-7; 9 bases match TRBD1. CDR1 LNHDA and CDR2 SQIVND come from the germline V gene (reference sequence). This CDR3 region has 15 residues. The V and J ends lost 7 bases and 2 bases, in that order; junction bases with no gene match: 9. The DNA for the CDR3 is TGTGCCAGTACCAAGTCGCGGACAGGGGCCTACGAGCAGTACTTC. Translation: CASTKSRTGAYEQYF. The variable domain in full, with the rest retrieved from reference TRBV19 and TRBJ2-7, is DGGITQSPKYLFRKEGQNVTLSCEQNLNHDAMYWYRQDPGQGLRLIYYSQIVNDFQKGDIAEGYSVSREKKESFPLTVTSAQKNPTAFYLCASTKSRTGAYEQYFGPGTRLTVT.

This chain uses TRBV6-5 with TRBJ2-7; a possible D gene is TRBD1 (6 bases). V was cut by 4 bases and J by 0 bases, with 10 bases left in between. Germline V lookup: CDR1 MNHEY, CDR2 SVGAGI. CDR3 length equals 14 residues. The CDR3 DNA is TGTGCCAGCAGTTCAACAGGGAGCTCCTACGAGCAGTACTTC. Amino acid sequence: CASSSTGSSYEQYF.

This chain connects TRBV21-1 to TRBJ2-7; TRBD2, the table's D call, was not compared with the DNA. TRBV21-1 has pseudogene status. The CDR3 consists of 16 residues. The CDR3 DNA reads TGTGCCAGCAGCCGGTGCCTAGCGGACTGCTCCTACGAGCAGTACTTC. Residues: CASSRCLADCSYEQYF.

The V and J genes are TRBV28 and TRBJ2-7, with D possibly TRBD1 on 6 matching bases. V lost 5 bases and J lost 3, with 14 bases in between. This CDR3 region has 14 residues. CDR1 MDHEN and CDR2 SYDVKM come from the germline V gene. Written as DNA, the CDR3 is TGTGCCAGCAGTCCTCCGGGACAATTCTACGAGCAGTACTTC. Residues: CASSPPGQFYEQYF.

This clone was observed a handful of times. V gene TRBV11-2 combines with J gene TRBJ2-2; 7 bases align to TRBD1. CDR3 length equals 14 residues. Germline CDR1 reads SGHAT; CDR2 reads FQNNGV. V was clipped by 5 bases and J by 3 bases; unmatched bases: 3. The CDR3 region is CASSPQGYTGELFF. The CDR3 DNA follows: TGTGCCAGCAGCCCACAGGGGTACACCGGGGAGCTGTTTTTT.

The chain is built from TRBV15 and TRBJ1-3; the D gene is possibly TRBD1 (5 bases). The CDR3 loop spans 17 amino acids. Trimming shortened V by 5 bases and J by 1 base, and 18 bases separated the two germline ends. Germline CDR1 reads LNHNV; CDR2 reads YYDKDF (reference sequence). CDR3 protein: CATSRPGTGWSGNTIYF. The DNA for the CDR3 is TGTGCCACCAGCCGACCCGGTACAGGATGGTCTGGAAACACCATATATTTT.

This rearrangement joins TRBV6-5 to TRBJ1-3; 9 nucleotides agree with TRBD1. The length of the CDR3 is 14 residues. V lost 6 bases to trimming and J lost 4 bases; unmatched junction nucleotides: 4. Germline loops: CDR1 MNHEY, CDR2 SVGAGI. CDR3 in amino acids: CASSPDRGGNTIYF. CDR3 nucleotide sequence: TGTGCCAGCAGCCCCGACAGGGGGGGAAACACCATATATTTT.

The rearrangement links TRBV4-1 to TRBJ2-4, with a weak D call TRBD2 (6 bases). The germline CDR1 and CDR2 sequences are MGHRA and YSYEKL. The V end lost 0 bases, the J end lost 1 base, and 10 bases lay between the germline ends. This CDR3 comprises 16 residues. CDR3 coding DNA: TGCGCCAGCAGCCAAGATTTGGCGGGGGCCAAAAACATTCAGTACTTC. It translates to CASSQDLAGAKNIQYF.

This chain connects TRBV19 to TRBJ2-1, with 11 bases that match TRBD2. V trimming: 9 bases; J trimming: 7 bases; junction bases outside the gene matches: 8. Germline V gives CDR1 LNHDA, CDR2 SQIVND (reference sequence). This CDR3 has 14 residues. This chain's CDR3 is CASFSGGGRNEQFF. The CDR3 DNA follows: TGTGCCAGCTTTAGCGGGGGGGGTAGGAATGAGCAGTTCTTC. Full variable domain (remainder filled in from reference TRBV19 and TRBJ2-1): DGGITQSPKYLFRKEGQNVTLSCEQNLNHDAMYWYRQDPGQGLRLIYYSQIVNDFQKGDIAEGYSVSREKKESFPLTVTSAQKNPTAFYLCASFSGGGRNEQFFGPGTRLTVL.

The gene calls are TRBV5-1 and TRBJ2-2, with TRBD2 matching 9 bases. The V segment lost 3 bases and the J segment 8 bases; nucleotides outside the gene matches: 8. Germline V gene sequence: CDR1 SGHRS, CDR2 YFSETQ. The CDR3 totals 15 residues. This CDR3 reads CASSSGASGTGELFF. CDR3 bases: TGCGCCAGCAGCTCGGGGGCTAGCGGGACTGGGGAGCTGTTTTTT.

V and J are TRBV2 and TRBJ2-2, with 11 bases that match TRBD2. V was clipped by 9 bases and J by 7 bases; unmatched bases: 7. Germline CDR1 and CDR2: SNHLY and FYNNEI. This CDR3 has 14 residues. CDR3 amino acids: CARSLAGVSGELFF. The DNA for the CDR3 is TGTGCCAGGTCACTAGCGGGAGTAAGCGGGGAGCTGTTTTTT.

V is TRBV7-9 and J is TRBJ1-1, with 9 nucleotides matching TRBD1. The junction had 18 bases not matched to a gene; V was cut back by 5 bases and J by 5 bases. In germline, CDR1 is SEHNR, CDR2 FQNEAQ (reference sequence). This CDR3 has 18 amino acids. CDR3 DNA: TGTGCCAGCAGCCCTCTACCGGGACAGGGTTTCTTTTCTACTGAAGCTTTCTTT. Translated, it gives CASSPLPGQGFFSTEAFF.

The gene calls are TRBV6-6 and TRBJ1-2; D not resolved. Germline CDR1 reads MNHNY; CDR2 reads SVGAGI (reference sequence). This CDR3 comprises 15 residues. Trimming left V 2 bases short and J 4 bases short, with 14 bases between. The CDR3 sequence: CASSYVSLAAYGYTF. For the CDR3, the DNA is TGTGCCAGCAGTTACGTGAGCCTCGCTGCCTATGGCTACACCTTC.

The DNA of the CDR3 is TGTGCCAGTACTAGCGGTATCCTCTTGGAGCAGTTCTTC. It encodes CASTSGILLEQFF. The rearrangement joins TRBV18 to TRBJ2-1; the match to TRBD2 covers 8 bases. The CDR3 contains 13 residues. V gave up 9 bases and J gave up 10 bases; unmatched junction bases: 11. The germline V gene encodes CDR1 KGHSH and CDR2 LQKENI.

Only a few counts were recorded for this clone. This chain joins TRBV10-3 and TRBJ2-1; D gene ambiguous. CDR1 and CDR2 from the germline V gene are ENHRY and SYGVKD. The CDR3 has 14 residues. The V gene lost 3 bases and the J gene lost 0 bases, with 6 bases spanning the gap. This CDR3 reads CAISDTDSYNEQFF. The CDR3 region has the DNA TGTGCCATCAGTGACACTGACTCCTACAATGAGCAGTTCTTC.